This entry lists 6 T cell receptor beta chains sequenced from one sample in a study of blood T cell repertoires in COVID-19. The table came from immunoSEQ multiplex PCR; TCRdb's copy has only in-frame clones and leaves some out. There are 150,000 to 200,000 clones in the sample; around 87% occur only once, and 0.62% lies in the top ten. The sequencing sample was made of peripheral blood. The receptors shown here come from a man between 45 and 60 years old with acute or convalescent COVID-19.

The V call is TRBV19, the J call TRBJ2-2, with 7 bases aligning to TRBD1. This CDR3 comprises 17 residues. Germline loops: CDR1 LNHDA, CDR2 SQIVND (reference sequence). Trimming took 6 bases from V and 2 from J; bases not matched to a gene: 12. Here the CDR3 DNA reads TGTGCCAGTAGGGGGGATGGGTACAGGGGAAACACCGGGGAGCTGTTTTTT. Translation: CASRGDGYRGNTGELFF.

This clone was detected once. This rearrangement joins TRBV21-1 to TRBJ2-1; the DNA was not compared with TRBD2, the D call given in the table. TRBV21-1 is a recognized pseudogene. The CDR3 length is 16 residues. CDR3 in amino acids: CASSPRAGVDYNEQFF. CDR3 nucleotide sequence: TGTGCCAGCAGCCCTCGGGCGGGAGTGGATTACAATGAGCAGTTCTTC.

V usage is TRBV7-2 and J usage is TRBJ2-3; 8 nucleotides align to TRBD2. After removal of 8 bases from V and 5 bases from J, the junction contained 12 bases not matched to a gene. Germline CDR1 SGHTA, CDR2 FQGNSA. CDR3 size: 15 residues. CDR3 amino acids: CASDHRRGARDTQYF. The CDR3 coding sequence is TGTGCCAGCGACCACAGGCGGGGGGCCAGAGATACGCAGTATTTT. The variable domain in full, completed from reference TRBV7-2 and TRBJ2-3, reads GAGVSQSPSNKVTEKGKDVELRCDPISGHTALYWYRQSLGQGLEFLIYFQGNSAPDKSGLPSDRFSAERTGGSVSTLTIQRTQQEDSAVYLCASDHRRGARDTQYFGPGTRLTVL.

The rearrangement links TRBV18 to TRBJ2-1, with TRBD2 as a possible D gene (6 bases). Trimming cost V 0 bases and J 9 bases, with 9 bases left between them. The CDR3 length is 13 residues. Germline CDR1 KGHSH, CDR2 LQKENI. CDR3 loop: CASSPPGGSEQFF. The CDR3 bases are TGTGCCAGCTCACCACCGGGGGGTTCTGAGCAGTTCTTC.

This sequence joins TRBV11-1 and TRBJ2-3; possible D gene TRBD1, 6 bases. The V gene lost 2 bases and the J gene lost 2 bases, with 8 bases spanning the gap. The CDR3 runs to 14 residues. CDR1 and CDR2 (germline): SGHAT, FQDESV (reference sequence). The CDR3 DNA reads as TGTGCCAGCAGCTTAAACAGGGCCACAGATACGCAGTATTTT. Translated: CASSLNRATDTQYF.

This clone appeared a few times. The V call is TRBV9, the J call TRBJ2-7, with D maybe TRBD2 (6 bases). CDR1 SGDLS and CDR2 YYNGEE come from the germline V gene. V was clipped by 4 bases and J by 5 bases, with 22 bases between them. CDR3 length: 16 amino acids. In nucleotides, the CDR3 is TGTGCCAGCAGCTTAGACCAAGGACTATCCCTCGACGAGCAGTACTTC. It encodes CASSLDQGLSLDEQYF.